This T cell receptor (beta chain) appears in the sequencing data of a study of CXCR3-negative and CXCR3-positive naive CD8 T cells. Study-level results: Hydrophobicity was higher for TRB CDR3s found in CXCR3-positive naive cells than in CXCR3-negative naive cells. For the naive subsets, surface CD5 was similar, and TCR strength was inferred from TRB CDR3 properties. Similarly elevated diversity marked both naive subsets, with memory CD8+ cells showing far lower diversity.

Turning to this clonotype: Its antigen remains unknown.

The germline V gene encodes CDR1 DFQATT and CDR2 SNEGSKA (reference sequence). CDR3 length equals 12 residues. UMI-tagged TRB cDNA libraries were built via 5' RACE. After re-calling the 5' RACE reads, TCRdb lists one entry per CDR3 protein, DNA absent. The specimen's table records more than 80,000 distinct CDR3 sequences. The rearrangement uses TRBV20-1 and TRBJ2-7; TCRdb's D call, TRBD1, is unchecked because there is no DNA. Sequenced material: naive CXCR3+ CD8+ T cells from blood. Indicated subset: CD45RO-CCR7+CD27+CD95- naive CD8+ T cells expressing CXCR3 (TNR3+). The TCR originated in a human donor in good health. Some clones in this sample may be carry-over from other donors' samples. Here the CDR3 reads CSASVQGYEQYF.